This entry features one T cell receptor (beta chain) sequence. The antigen remains unidentified. This specimen belongs to a study of shared clonotypes between healthy human individuals. About the research overall: Three plates were used per donor for CD4 naive, three for CD4 memory, two for CD8 naive and one for CD8 memory. Study findings and constraints: Generally, naive subsets came out with larger estimated richness than memory subsets.

Running of the assay took place at deep level. Methods used by the authors: ImmunoSEQ output held junction-only sequences without quality scores, so filtering differed. Repertoires were generated with immunoSEQ multiplex PCR, while TCRdb's copy carries only in-frame clones and drops some. That table is the source of V, J and clone size, and D and trimming were worked out from the DNA. There are roughly 810,000 clones in the sample; around 96% occur only once, and over 0.2% lies in the top ten. The germline CDR1 and CDR2 sequences are SQVTM and ANQGSEA. The V and J ends lost 1 base and 0 bases, in that order; junction bases with no gene match: 7. The CDR3 has 16 amino acids. Naive CD8 isolation took CD45RO-negative cells positively selected for CCR7 and excluded terminally differentiated effector memory CD45RA+ cells.

The clonotype was recovered from a man aged 25 to 45 in good health. The chain is built from TRBV29-1 and TRBJ2-3; TRBD1 matches at 7 bases. The sample taken for sequencing was naive CD8+ T cells sorted from blood. The DNA for the CDR3 is TGCAGCGTTGAAGGGGACAGCTCGCCTAGCACAGATACGCAGTATTTT. Its translation is CSVEGDSSPSTDTQYF.